This T cell receptor (beta chain) appears in the sequencing data of a study of blood T cell repertoires in COVID-19. Study at large: Cohort 3 recovered donors had two negative PCRs, clearance, or symptom resolution.

Germline CDR1 and CDR2: MNHEY and SVGAGI. The ends were cut back, 5 bases at V and 5 bases at J, with 9 bases in the middle. The CDR3 is 12 residues long. Those who participated ranged in age from about 18 to 89 years and resided in about 24 US areas. This table comes from immunoSEQ multiplex PCR, and its TCRdb copy is limited to in-frame clones, with some not included. The data hold 200,000 to 250,000 clones, with roughly nine tenths observed a single time. This TCR derives from a woman aged 50 to 60 in a cohort exposed to, infected with or recovered from COVID-19 (not recorded which). Sequencing used PBMCs or T cells enriched from blood (not recorded which). The chain recombines TRBV6-5 with TRBJ1-2, with D perhaps matching TRBD1 (5 bases). Written as DNA, the CDR3 is TGTGCCAGCAGTCCCCAGGGATATGGCTACACCTTC. Its protein product is CASSPQGYGYTF.